These T cell receptor beta chains were read from a single sample in a study of cytomegalovirus exposure and HLA in healthy donors. The protocol was immunoSEQ multiplex PCR, while the TCRdb copy is restricted to in-frame clones and leaves out a portion. The sample holds under 200,000 clones, roughly 73% seen once. The sample consisted of PBMCs. Receptor source: a woman in her 30s in good health and CMV-seronegative. CDR3s leave out the opening cysteine and the closing phenylalanine or tryptophan. The order of the fields is J gene, V gene, CDR3 length, CDR3 protein.

>TRBJ2-7|TRBV5-4|12
ASSKIGTGREQY
>TRBJ2-1|TRBV5-5|13
ASTPTGSTYNEQF
>TRBJ2-1|TRBV4-1|15
ASSQVPDTRSYNEQF
>TRBJ2-1|TRBV6-6|11
ASSSRAPNEQF
>TRBJ2-7|TRBV27|13
ASSLWGQGGYEQY
>TRBJ1-2|TRBV19|13
ASSLWQGGFYGYT
>TRBJ1-3|TRBV5-1|14
ASSLAGVYSGNTIY
>TRBJ2-7|TRBV7-8|11
ASSLVASYEQY
>TRBJ2-7|TRBV6-6|11
ASSYRETYEQY
>TRBJ1-4|TRBV5-1|12
ASSLWQSNEKLF
>TRBJ2-3|TRBV5-1|12
ASRPAGSTDTQY
>TRBJ1-2|TRBV5-4|11
ASSLVGAGGYT
>TRBJ2-1|TRBV4-1|13
ASSTGTGVYNEQF
>TRBJ2-2|TRBV11-2|12
ASSLDKAAGELF
>TRBJ2-1|TRBV9|13
ASSVEGGANNEQF
>TRBJ2-2|TRBV7-2|13
ASSPRDRVPGELF
>TRBJ2-2|TRBV4-3|11
ASSPLSTGELF
>TRBJ2-7|TRBV6-1|12
ASSPYSRGGEQY
>TRBJ2-5|TRBV7-3|12
ASSFAGGQETQY
>TRBJ2-7|TRBV30|15
AWSPRPSSSVAYEQY
>TRBJ2-3|TRBV7-9|12
ASSSGTVTDTQY
>TRBJ1-1|TRBV25-1|13
ASSERTGAGTEAF
>TRBJ2-1|TRBV9|12
ASSVRWEWNEQF
>TRBJ1-2|TRBV27|11
ASSFRRPRYYT
>TRBJ2-2|TRBV4-2|15
ASSQDPLSVQGGGLF
>TRBJ1-6|TRBV4-1|11
ASSQLLRPPLH
>TRBJ2-5|TRBV6-5|12
ASSYSRYQETQY
>TRBJ2-7|TRBV27|15
ASRPLGTSGRPNEQY
>TRBJ2-7|TRBV15|14
ATSARQGTSSYEQY
>TRBJ1-6|TRBV9|12
ASRGTVNNSPLH
>TRBJ2-7|TRBV20-1|9
SARSPYEQY
>TRBJ2-7|TRBV5-1|11
ASSLYGVYEQY
>TRBJ2-2|TRBV18|13
ASSPPGLNTGELF
>TRBJ1-5|TRBV2|14
ASRSSGTGINQPQH
>TRBJ2-7|TRBV4-3|13
ASSQDTPGPYEQY
>TRBJ2-5|TRBV15|12
ATSRDRTGGEQY
>TRBJ2-1|TRBV4-2|15
ASSQAGGGQGASEQF
>TRBJ2-7|TRBV19|11
ASSGTGGYEQY
>TRBJ2-1|TRBV2|14
ASRERGGLDYNEQF
>TRBJ2-1|TRBV18|14
ASSTASRRLYNEQF
>TRBJ2-3|TRBV4-1|13
ASSPTGGSTDTQY
>TRBJ2-3|TRBV9|14
ASSVEAGGQGDTQY
>TRBJ2-7|TRBV19|15
ASSITAGTSDPYEQY
>TRBJ2-3|TRBV5-6|13
ASSLRLAGVDTQY
>TRBJ1-2|TRBV4-1|14
ASSRQQGRSSYGYT
>TRBJ2-1|TRBV19|14
ASSIDLEVAVSGQF
>TRBJ2-4|TRBV15|15
ATSRTPGLADENIQY
>TRBJ2-1|TRBV10-3|14
AIRDPGLASYNEQF
>TRBJ1-2|TRBV19|13
ASWDSLLGLEGYT
>TRBJ2-7|TRBV19|11
ASSIGQGYEQY
>TRBJ2-3|TRBV4-2|15
ASSQESGLGGADTQY